Listed below are T cell receptor beta chains from one sample, sequenced in a study of T cells in Graves' hyperthyroidism and ophthalmopathy. TCRdb re-called the multiplex PCR reads through MiXCR, storing one row per CDR3 protein. The sample holds about 640,000 distinct CDR3 sequences; approximately 15% are singletons and the top ten take under 15%. Sequenced: blood. Source of these receptors: a woman aged 50 to 60 with Graves' ophthalmopathy. Both conserved end residues are part of each CDR3. A D gene is named only where the DNA matches it firmly. Clone size appears in some rows only: once, few, many, or a class for an expanded clone.

abundance: -; v_gene: TRBV4-2; d_gene: -; j_gene: TRBJ1-6; CDR3aa: CASSQGLASPLHF; CDR3nt: TGTGCCAGCAGCCAAGGACTCGCTTCACCCCTCCACTTT
abundance: few; v_gene: TRBV28; d_gene: -; j_gene: TRBJ2-2; CDR3aa: CAGGPIVGELFF; CDR3nt: TGTGCCGGGGGACCGATCGTCGGGGAGCTGTTTTTT
abundance: -; v_gene: TRBV28; d_gene: TRBD1; j_gene: TRBJ1-1; CDR3aa: CASSSGTGGETEAFF; CDR3nt: TGTGCCAGCAGTTCTGGGACAGGGGGCGAAACTGAAGCTTTCTTT
abundance: few; v_gene: TRBV14; d_gene: -; j_gene: TRBJ2-7; CDR3aa: CASSQDLGYDEQYF; CDR3nt: TGTGCCAGCAGCCAAGATTTGGGGTACGACGAGCAGTACTTC
abundance: -; v_gene: TRBV19; d_gene: -; j_gene: TRBJ2-2; CDR3aa: CASSMVWSGELFF; CDR3nt: TGTGCCAGTAGTATGGTGTGGAGCGGGGAGCTGTTTTTT
abundance: many; v_gene: TRBV24-1; d_gene: -; j_gene: TRBJ2-5; CDR3aa: CATSDRTWGTQYF; CDR3nt: TGTGCCACCAGTGACCGGACCTGGGGGACCCAGTACTTC
abundance: many; v_gene: TRBV12-3/TRBV12-4; d_gene: -; j_gene: TRBJ1-2; CDR3aa: CASRLQQGSHGYTF; CDR3nt: TGTGCCAGCAGGTTACAACAGGGCTCCCATGGCTACACCTTC
abundance: many; v_gene: TRBV11-2; d_gene: TRBD2; j_gene: TRBJ2-3; CDR3aa: CASNRELAGVVDTQYF; CDR3nt: TGTGCCAGCAACCGAGAACTAGCGGGAGTGGTAGATACGCAGTATTTT
abundance: -; v_gene: TRBV25-1; d_gene: TRBD1; j_gene: TRBJ1-2; CDR3aa: CASSGSPQGADYGYTF; CDR3nt: TGTGCCAGCAGTGGATCTCCACAGGGGGCGGACTATGGCTACACCTTC
abundance: many; v_gene: TRBV28; d_gene: TRBD1; j_gene: TRBJ2-1; CDR3aa: CASSWDRSWVYNEQFF; CDR3nt: TGTGCCAGCAGTTGGGACAGATCTTGGGTATACAATGAGCAGTTCTTC
abundance: many; v_gene: TRBV4-2; d_gene: -; j_gene: TRBJ2-3; CDR3aa: CASSQDVQRSTDTQYF; CDR3nt: TGTGCCAGCAGCCAAGATGTTCAGCGGAGCACAGATACGCAGTATTTT
abundance: -; v_gene: TRBV20-1; d_gene: TRBD2; j_gene: TRBJ2-3; CDR3aa: CSARDQRLAGGTDTQYF; CDR3nt: TGCAGTGCTAGAGATCAACGACTAGCGGGAGGGACAGATACGCAGTATTTT
abundance: -; v_gene: TRBV5-4; d_gene: -; j_gene: TRBJ2-1; CDR3aa: CASSSKTSNEQFF; CDR3nt: TGTGCCAGCAGCTCCAAGACTAGCAATGAGCAGTTCTTC
abundance: many; v_gene: TRBV2; d_gene: TRBD2; j_gene: TRBJ2-1; CDR3aa: CASSEWQGRGYNEQFF; CDR3nt: TGTGCCAGCAGTGAATGGCAAGGGAGGGGCTACAATGAGCAGTTCTTC
abundance: many; v_gene: TRBV28; d_gene: TRBD1; j_gene: TRBJ2-5; CDR3aa: CASSLPGQGVETQYF; CDR3nt: TGTGCCAGCAGCCTTCCGGGACAGGGAGTGGAGACCCAGTACTTC
abundance: few; v_gene: TRBV7-2; d_gene: TRBD1; j_gene: TRBJ2-2; CDR3aa: CASSRGQGRAGELFF; CDR3nt: TGTGCCAGCAGCCGTGGACAGGGAAGGGCCGGGGAGCTGTTTTTT
abundance: -; v_gene: TRBV11-2; d_gene: -; j_gene: TRBJ1-3; CDR3aa: CASSLFSSRGSTGNTIYF; CDR3nt: TGTGCCAGCAGCTTATTCTCTAGCAGGGGCTCAACTGGAAACACCATATATTTT
abundance: -; v_gene: TRBV10-3; d_gene: TRBD2; j_gene: TRBJ2-7; CDR3aa: CAIRTGTSSSYEQYF; CDR3nt: TGTGCCATCAGGACCGGGACTAGCAGCTCCTACGAGCAGTACTTC
abundance: many; v_gene: TRBV6-2/TRBV6-3; d_gene: TRBD2; j_gene: TRBJ2-7; CDR3aa: CASTSGRADEQYF; CDR3nt: TGTGCCAGCACAAGCGGGAGGGCCGACGAGCAGTACTTC
abundance: -; v_gene: TRBV19; d_gene: TRBD2; j_gene: TRBJ2-3; CDR3aa: CASSQTSGIGTDTQYF; CDR3nt: TGTGCCAGTAGTCAGACTAGCGGGATCGGAACAGATACGCAGTATTTT
abundance: many; v_gene: TRBV12-3/TRBV12-4; d_gene: TRBD2; j_gene: TRBJ2-4; CDR3aa: CASTPYSGGAKNIQYF; CDR3nt: TGTGCCAGCACCCCCTATAGCGGGGGTGCCAAAAACATTCAGTACTTC
abundance: -; v_gene: TRBV19; d_gene: -; j_gene: TRBJ2-1; CDR3aa: CASSGFRSSLPEQFF; CDR3nt: TGTGCCAGTAGTGGATTCAGGAGCTCTCTACCCGAGCAGTTCTTC
abundance: -; v_gene: TRBV5-1; d_gene: -; j_gene: TRBJ2-7; CDR3aa: CASSLEVVAGLSYEQYF; CDR3nt: TGCGCCAGCAGCTTGGAAGTAGTGGCCGGACTCTCCTACGAGCAGTACTTC
abundance: -; v_gene: TRBV20-1; d_gene: -; j_gene: TRBJ1-6; CDR3aa: CGARDRVGEGSPLHF; CDR3nt: TGCGGTGCTAGAGATCGGGTAGGGGAAGGATCACCCCTCCACTTT
abundance: -; v_gene: TRBV20-1; d_gene: TRBD2; j_gene: TRBJ2-1; CDR3aa: CSARVLSSGRFSEQFF; CDR3nt: TGCAGTGCTAGAGTGTTATCTAGCGGGAGGTTCAGTGAGCAGTTCTTC
abundance: few; v_gene: TRBV20-1; d_gene: TRBD2; j_gene: TRBJ2-1; CDR3aa: CSAWGLAGGQLDSYNEQFF; CDR3nt: TGCAGTGCTTGGGGACTAGCGGGAGGGCAGCTAGACTCCTACAATGAGCAGTTCTTC
abundance: -; v_gene: TRBV6-1; d_gene: TRBD2; j_gene: TRBJ2-5; CDR3aa: CASSEAPASGSPQETQYF; CDR3nt: TGTGCCAGCAGTGAAGCGCCGGCTAGCGGGTCTCCTCAAGAGACCCAGTACTTC
abundance: few; v_gene: TRBV5-1; d_gene: -; j_gene: TRBJ1-3; CDR3aa: CASSLEAGTGNTIYF; CDR3nt: TGCGCCAGCAGCTTGGAAGCAGGGACTGGAAACACCATATATTTT
abundance: many; v_gene: TRBV5-1; d_gene: -; j_gene: TRBJ2-1; CDR3aa: CASSLVQGPVNEQFF; CDR3nt: TGCGCCAGCAGCTTGGTGCAGGGGCCCGTAAATGAGCAGTTCTTC
abundance: -; v_gene: TRBV7-6; d_gene: -; j_gene: TRBJ1-1; CDR3aa: CASSLGGRPTEAFF; CDR3nt: TGTGCCAGCAGCTTAGGTGGGCGTCCGACTGAAGCTTTCTTT
abundance: many; v_gene: TRBV6-2/TRBV6-3; d_gene: -; j_gene: TRBJ2-7; CDR3aa: CASSYIGLEQYF; CDR3nt: TGTGCCAGCTCCTATATCGGTCTCGAGCAGTACTTC
abundance: many; v_gene: TRBV28; d_gene: -; j_gene: TRBJ2-7; CDR3aa: CASSISGQTVYEQYF; CDR3nt: TGTGCCAGCTCGATATCGGGGCAGACAGTCTACGAGCAGTACTTC
abundance: few; v_gene: TRBV24-1; d_gene: -; j_gene: TRBJ2-1; CDR3aa: CATSAGSSYNEQFF; CDR3nt: TGTGCCACCAGTGCGGGGAGCTCCTACAATGAGCAGTTCTTC
abundance: many; v_gene: TRBV20-1; d_gene: -; j_gene: TRBJ2-1; CDR3aa: CSSTPAGTEVNEQFF; CDR3nt: TGCAGTTCTACTCCCGCCGGGACGGAAGTCAATGAGCAGTTCTTC
abundance: few; v_gene: TRBV28; d_gene: TRBD2; j_gene: TRBJ2-2; CDR3aa: CASSFIGLAANTGELFF; CDR3nt: TGTGCCAGCAGTTTTATCGGGCTAGCGGCGAACACCGGGGAGCTGTTTTTT
abundance: many; v_gene: TRBV12-3/TRBV12-4; d_gene: -; j_gene: TRBJ2-2; CDR3aa: CASSLSSLANTGELFF; CDR3nt: TGTGCCAGCAGTTTATCTTCCCTCGCGAACACCGGGGAGCTGTTTTTT
abundance: many; v_gene: TRBV3-1; d_gene: TRBD1; j_gene: TRBJ1-1; CDR3aa: CASSHKGQYFEAFF; CDR3nt: TGTGCCAGCAGCCATAAGGGACAGTACTTTGAAGCTTTCTTT
abundance: many; v_gene: TRBV6-2/TRBV6-3; d_gene: TRBD2; j_gene: TRBJ2-1; CDR3aa: CASSPGLAGQFGVTRKQFF; CDR3nt: TGTGCCAGCAGCCCAGGACTAGCGGGTCAGTTTGGTGTGACAAGGAAGCAGTTCTTC
abundance: many; v_gene: TRBV20-1; d_gene: TRBD1; j_gene: TRBJ1-5; CDR3aa: CSARDPTGQGHQPQHF; CDR3nt: TGCAGTGCTAGAGATCCCACTGGACAGGGACATCAGCCCCAGCATTTT
abundance: many; v_gene: TRBV27; d_gene: -; j_gene: TRBJ2-3; CDR3aa: CASSLRAGGPDTQYF; CDR3nt: TGTGCCAGCAGTTTACGGGCGGGCGGGCCAGATACGCAGTATTTT
abundance: few; v_gene: TRBV19; d_gene: TRBD2; j_gene: TRBJ2-1; CDR3aa: CASSPWTSASSSYNEQFF; CDR3nt: TGTGCCAGTAGTCCCTGGACTAGCGCGTCTAGCTCCTACAATGAGCAGTTCTTC